This T cell receptor (beta chain) was sequenced for a study of blood T cell repertoires in COVID-19 (TCRdb year 2020). Regarding the research as a whole: Collaborator samples came from the United States, Italy and Spain and covered acute and convalescent phases of COVID-19. The prospective study material was composed of cDNA or gDNA derived from T cells, B-cell-depleted T cells, or PBMCs. Where HLA class I and class II types were available, the types were taken from metadata supplied by the sample provider, not from assay-based typing. Samples came from the ongoing ImmuneRACE study (first 160 participants) plus 1,254 subjects from 6 global collaborators. The repertoires were made available in a free public database intended to serve as a resource for research on the immune response to SARS-CoV-2. The dataset comprised deeply sampled blood TCRbeta repertoires from subjects exposed to, actively infected with, or recovered from COVID-19. Sample metadata almost always included a de-identified subject ID, COVID-19 status, age in years and sex.

What the research found in general, with its limitations: Clinical and demographic metadata were provided uncurated, with the amount varying by source and participant.

In Seattle, one collaborating source enrolled patients while the infection was active and tracked those patients longitudinally over the course of disease. The collaborating institutions used their own protocols to collect whole blood in K2EDTA tubes. Collaborator samples were shipped for TCRbeta analysis as frozen whole blood, isolated PBMCs, or DNA extracted from either sample type. Per the germline V gene, MGHRA is the CDR1 and YSYEKL is the CDR2. Taken from cysteine to phenylalanine, the CDR3 has 14 residues. The DNA shown is the 42-base CDR3, in frame from base 1. V gives up 0 bases and J gives up 7 bases, and the segment between their germline ends measures 13 bases. TCRbeta CDR3 regions were amplified from genomic DNA by means of the immunoSEQ Assay, a bias-controlled multiplex PCR. As for the authors' bioinformatics: The number of nucleated cells in each sample was estimated by amplification of reference gene primers within the assay. To quantify the absolute abundance of each unique TCRbeta CDR3 rearrangement, sequence reads were collapsed and filtered. For each sample, productive Simpson clonality was calculated as the square root of Simpson's diversity index over productive rearrangements. Imported from immuneACCESS, the table was reduced by TCRdb to in-frame sequences with V and J called. These copies leave out some clones; in studies compared against another copy, an unresolved V gene accounts for under half, and the cause of the remainder is not known. D and trimming come from the DNA, and the V and J calls and clone size come from that table. The sample yields tens of thousands of clones; over 85% were counted once. The top ten clonotypes cover under 0.4% of the sample.

A note on this clone: Its antigen remains unidentified. Base qualities are not at hand, and no much larger clone is one base apart.

The TCR was taken from a man in his fifties or sixties with COVID-19, enrolled during active disease. The V gene is TRBV4-1 and the J gene is TRBJ2-7; TRBD2 is a weak D gene call, 6 bases matching. The source material was peripheral blood. In nucleotides, the sequence is TGCGCCAGCAGCCAAGATTCTGGGGGGTTAGAGCAGTACTTC. This is translated as CASSQDSGGLEQYF.